This TCR beta chain was profiled in a study of blood T cell repertoires in COVID-19. Study-wide background: Samples representing acute and convalescent COVID-19 were sourced from the United States, Italy and Spain.

Original processing methods: Amplification of reference gene primers was used by the study to estimate nucleated cell counts. Repertoires were generated with immunoSEQ multiplex PCR, while TCRdb's copy carries only in-frame clones and drops some. V and J calls and clone size follow that table, whereas D and trimming were derived from the DNA. This sample has 250,000 to 300,000 clones, with around 86% found just once. The CDR3 loop spans 15 amino acids. Germline lookup yields CDR1 SGHAT and CDR2 FQDESV (reference sequence). V gave up 3 bases and J gave up 4 bases; unmatched junction bases: 8. The chain employs TRBV11-1 and TRBJ2-5; 7 bases are a match to TRBD1. This sequence was found in a woman aged 40 to 49 who had recovered from COVID-19. Sequenced material: peripheral blood. The CDR3 is CASSFSGGWSETQYF. The CDR3 DNA reads TGTGCCAGCAGCTTCTCAGGGGGATGGTCAGAGACCCAGTACTTC.